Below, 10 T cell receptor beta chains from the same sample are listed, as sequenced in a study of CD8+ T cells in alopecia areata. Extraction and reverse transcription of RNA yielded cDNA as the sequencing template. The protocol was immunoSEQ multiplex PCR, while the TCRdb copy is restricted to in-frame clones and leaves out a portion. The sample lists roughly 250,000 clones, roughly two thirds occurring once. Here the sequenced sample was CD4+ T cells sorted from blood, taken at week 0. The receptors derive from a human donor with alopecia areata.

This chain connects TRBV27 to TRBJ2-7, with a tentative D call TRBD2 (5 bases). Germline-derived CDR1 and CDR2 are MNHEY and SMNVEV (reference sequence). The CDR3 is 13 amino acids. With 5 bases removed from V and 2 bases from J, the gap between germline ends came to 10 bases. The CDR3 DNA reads TGTGCCAGCAGTGAGGGTTGGACCTACGAGCAGTACTTC. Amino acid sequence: CASSEGWTYEQYF.

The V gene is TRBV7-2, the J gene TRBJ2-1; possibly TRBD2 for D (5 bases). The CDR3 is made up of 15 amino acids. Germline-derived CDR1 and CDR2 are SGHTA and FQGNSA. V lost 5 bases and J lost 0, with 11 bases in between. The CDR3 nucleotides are TGTGCCAGCAGCCCGTCCGGGGTCTCCTACAATGAGCAGTTCTTC. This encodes CASSPSGVSYNEQFF.

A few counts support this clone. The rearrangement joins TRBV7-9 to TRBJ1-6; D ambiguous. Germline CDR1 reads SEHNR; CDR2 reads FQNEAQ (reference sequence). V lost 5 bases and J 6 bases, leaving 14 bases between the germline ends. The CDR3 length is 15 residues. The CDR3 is CASSPEDGSNSPLHF. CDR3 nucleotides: TGTGCCAGCAGCCCAGAGGACGGATCTAATTCACCCCTCCACTTT. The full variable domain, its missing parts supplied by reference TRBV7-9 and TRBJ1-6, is DTGVSQNPRHKITKRGQNVTFRCDPISEHNRLYWYRQTLGQGPEFLTYFQNEAQLEKSRLLSDRFSAERPKGSFSTLEIQRTEQGDSAMYLCASSPEDGSNSPLHFGNGTRLTVT.

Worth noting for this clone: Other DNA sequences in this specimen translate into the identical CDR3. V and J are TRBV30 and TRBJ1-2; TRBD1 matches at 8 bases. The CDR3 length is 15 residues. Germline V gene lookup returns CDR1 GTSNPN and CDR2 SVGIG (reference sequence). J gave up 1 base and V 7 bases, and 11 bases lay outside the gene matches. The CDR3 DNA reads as TGTGCCTCCCGGACAGGGCGAGATAGTAACTATGGCTACACCTTC. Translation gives CASRTGRDSNYGYTF.

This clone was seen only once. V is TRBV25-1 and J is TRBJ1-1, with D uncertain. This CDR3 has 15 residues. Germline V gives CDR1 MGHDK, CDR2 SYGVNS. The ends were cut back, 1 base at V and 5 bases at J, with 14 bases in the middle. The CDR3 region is CASSELRGSPTEAFF. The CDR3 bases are TGTGCCAGCAGTGAATTGAGAGGGAGCCCGACTGAAGCTTTCTTT.

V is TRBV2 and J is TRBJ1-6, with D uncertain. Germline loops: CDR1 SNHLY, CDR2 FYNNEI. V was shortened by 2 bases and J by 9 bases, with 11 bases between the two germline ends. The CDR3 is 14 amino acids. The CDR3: CASSEFDSISPLHF. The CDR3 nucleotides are TGTGCCAGCAGTGAATTCGACTCCATTTCACCCCTCCACTTT.

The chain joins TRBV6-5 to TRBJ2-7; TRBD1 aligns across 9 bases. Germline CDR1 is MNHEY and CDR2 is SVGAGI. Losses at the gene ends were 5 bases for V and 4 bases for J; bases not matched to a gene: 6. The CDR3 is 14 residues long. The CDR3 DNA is TGTGCCAGCAGTCGCCGGGACAGGGAGTACGAGCAGTACTTC. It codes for CASSRRDREYEQYF.

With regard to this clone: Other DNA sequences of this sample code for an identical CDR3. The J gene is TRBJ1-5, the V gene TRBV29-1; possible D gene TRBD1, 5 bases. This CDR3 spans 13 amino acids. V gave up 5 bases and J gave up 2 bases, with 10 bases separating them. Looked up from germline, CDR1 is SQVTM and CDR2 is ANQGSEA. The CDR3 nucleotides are TGCAGCGTTCAGGGTCGGGGCAATCAGCCCCAGCATTTT. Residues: CSVQGRGNQPQHF.

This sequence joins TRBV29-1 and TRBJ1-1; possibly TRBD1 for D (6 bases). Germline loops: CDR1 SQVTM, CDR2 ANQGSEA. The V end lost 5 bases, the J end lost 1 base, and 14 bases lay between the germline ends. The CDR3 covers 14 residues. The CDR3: CSVRGQMGNTEAFF. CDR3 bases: TGCAGCGTTCGGGGGCAGATGGGGAACACTGAAGCTTTCTTT.

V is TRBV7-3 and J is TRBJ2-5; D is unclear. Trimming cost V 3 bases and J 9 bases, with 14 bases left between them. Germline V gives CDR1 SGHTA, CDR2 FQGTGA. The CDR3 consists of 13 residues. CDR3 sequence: CASSFLLSGAQYF. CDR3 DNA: TGTGCCAGCAGCTTCCTTCTATCTGGGGCCCAGTACTTC.